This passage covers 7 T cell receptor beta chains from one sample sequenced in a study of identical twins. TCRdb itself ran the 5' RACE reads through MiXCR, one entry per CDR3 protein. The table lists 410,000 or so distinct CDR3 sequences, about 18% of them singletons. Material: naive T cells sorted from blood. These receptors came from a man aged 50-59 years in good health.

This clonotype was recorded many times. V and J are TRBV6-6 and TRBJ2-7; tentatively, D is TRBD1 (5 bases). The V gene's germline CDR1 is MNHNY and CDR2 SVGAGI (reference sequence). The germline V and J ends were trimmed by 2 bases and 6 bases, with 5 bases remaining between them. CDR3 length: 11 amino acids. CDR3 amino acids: CASSYRGEQYF. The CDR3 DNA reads TGTGCCAGCAGTTACAGGGGCGAGCAGTACTTC.

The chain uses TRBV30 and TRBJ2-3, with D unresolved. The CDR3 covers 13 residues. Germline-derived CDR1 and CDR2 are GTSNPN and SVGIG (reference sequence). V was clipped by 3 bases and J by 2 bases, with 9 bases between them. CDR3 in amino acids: CAWSGEDTDTQYF. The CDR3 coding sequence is TGTGCCTGGAGCGGTGAGGACACAGATACGCAGTATTTT.

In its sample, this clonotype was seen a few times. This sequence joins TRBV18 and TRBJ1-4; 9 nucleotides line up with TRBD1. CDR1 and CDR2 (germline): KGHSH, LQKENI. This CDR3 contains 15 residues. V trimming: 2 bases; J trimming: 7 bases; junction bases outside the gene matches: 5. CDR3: CASSPLTGGSEKLFF. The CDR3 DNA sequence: TGTGCCAGCTCACCATTGACAGGGGGAAGTGAAAAACTGTTTTTT. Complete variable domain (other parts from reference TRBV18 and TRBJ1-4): NAGVMQNPRHLVRRRGQEARLRCSPMKGHSHVYWYRQLPEEGLKFMVYLQKENIIDESGMPKERFSAEFPKEGPSILRIQQVVRGDSAAYFCASSPLTGGSEKLFFGSGTQLSVL.

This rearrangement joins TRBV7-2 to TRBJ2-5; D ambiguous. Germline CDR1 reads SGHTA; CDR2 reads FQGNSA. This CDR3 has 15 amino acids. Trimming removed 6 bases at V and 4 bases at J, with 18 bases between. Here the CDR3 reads CASSIRVAGLETQYF. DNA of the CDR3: TGTGCCAGCAGTATACGGGTGGCAGGTTTAGAGACCCAGTACTTC.

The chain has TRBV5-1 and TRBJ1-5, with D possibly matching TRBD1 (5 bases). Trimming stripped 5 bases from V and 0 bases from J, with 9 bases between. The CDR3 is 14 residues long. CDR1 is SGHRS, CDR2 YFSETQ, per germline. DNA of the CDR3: TGCGCCAGCAGACGGGACTCTAGCAATCAGCCCCAGCATTTT. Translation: CASRRDSSNQPQHF.

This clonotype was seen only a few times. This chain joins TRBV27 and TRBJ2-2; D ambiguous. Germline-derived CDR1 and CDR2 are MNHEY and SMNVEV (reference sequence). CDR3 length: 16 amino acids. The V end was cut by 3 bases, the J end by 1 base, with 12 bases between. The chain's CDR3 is CASSFIQLLNTGELFF. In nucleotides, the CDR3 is TGTGCCAGCAGTTTTATTCAGCTTTTGAACACCGGGGAGCTGTTTTTT.

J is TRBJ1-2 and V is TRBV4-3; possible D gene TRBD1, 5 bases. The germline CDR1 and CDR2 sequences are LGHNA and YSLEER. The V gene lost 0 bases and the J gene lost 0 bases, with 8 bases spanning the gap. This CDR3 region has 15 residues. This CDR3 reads CASSQEDSANYGYTF. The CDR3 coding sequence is TGCGCCAGCAGCCAAGAAGACAGTGCTAACTATGGCTACACCTTC.